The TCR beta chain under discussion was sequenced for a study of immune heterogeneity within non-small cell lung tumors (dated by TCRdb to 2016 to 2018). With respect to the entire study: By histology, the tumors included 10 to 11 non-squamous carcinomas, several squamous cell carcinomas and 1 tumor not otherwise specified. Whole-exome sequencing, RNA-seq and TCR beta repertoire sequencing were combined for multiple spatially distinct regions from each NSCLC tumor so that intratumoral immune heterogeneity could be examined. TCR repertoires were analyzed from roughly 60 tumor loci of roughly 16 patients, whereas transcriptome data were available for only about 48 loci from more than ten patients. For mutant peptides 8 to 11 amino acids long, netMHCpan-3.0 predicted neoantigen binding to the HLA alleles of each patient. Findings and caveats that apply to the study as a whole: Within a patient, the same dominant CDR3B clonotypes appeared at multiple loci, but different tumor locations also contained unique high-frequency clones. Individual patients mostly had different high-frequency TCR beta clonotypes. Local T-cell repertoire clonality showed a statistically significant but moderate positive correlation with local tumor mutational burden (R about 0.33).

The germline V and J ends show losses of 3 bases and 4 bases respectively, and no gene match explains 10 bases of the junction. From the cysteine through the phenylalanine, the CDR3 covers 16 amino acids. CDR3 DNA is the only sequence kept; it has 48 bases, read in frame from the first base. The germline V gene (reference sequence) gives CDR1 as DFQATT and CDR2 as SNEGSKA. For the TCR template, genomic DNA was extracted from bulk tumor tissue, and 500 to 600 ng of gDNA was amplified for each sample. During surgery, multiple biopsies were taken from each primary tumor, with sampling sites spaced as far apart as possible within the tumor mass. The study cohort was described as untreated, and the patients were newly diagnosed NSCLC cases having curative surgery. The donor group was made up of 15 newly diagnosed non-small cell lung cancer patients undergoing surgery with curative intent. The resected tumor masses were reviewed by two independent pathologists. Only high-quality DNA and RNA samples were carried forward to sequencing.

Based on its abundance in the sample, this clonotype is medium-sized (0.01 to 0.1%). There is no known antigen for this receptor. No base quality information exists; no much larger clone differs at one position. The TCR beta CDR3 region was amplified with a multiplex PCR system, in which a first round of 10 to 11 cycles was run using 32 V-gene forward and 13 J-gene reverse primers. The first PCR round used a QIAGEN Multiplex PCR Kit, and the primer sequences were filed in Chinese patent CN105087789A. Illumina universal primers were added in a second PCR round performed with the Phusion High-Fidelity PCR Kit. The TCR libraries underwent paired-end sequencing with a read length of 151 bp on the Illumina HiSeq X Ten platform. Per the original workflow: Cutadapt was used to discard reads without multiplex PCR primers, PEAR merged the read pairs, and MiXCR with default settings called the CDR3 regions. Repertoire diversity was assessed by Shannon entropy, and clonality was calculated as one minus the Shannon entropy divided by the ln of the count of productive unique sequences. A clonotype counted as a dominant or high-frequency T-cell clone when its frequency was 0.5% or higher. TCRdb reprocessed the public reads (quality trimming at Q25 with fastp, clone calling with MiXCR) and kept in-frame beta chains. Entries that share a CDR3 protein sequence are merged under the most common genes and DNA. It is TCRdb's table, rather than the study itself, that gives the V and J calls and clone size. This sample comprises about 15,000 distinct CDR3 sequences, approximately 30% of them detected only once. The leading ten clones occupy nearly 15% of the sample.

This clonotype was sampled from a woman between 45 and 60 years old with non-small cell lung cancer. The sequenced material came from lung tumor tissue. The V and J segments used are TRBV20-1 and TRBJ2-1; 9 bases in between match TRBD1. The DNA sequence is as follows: TGCAGTGCTAGTAGACAGGGGGACGTCTCATACAATGAGCAGTTCTTC. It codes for CSASRQGDVSYNEQFF.